These T cell receptor beta chains were read from a single sample in a study of T cells after yellow fever vaccination. TCRdb independently ran MiXCR on the 5' RACE reads; one entry per CDR3 protein. The table has nearly 300,000 distinct CDR3 sequences, around 9.3% seen once. This specimen consisted of CD4+ T cells sorted from PBMCs, obtained 5 days after the yellow fever booster vaccination. The receptors derive from a man between 18 and 29 years old who received the YFV17D yellow fever vaccine. Both conserved end residues are part of each CDR3. A D gene is named only where the DNA matches it firmly. Rows may omit the clone size; those that give it use once, few, many or a size class.

D gene,J gene,V gene,CDR3 length,clone size,CDR3 DNA,CDR3 protein
TRBD1,TRBJ2-2,TRBV6-1,15,NA,TGTGCCAGCAAAGACAGGGGGCCGGTCACCGGGGAGCTGTTTTTT,CASKDRGPVTGELFF
NA,TRBJ2-1,TRBV11-2,12,few,TGTGCCAGCAGCGGACTGAACAATGAGCAGTTCTTC,CASSGLNNEQFF
NA,TRBJ1-1,TRBV10-3,15,few,TGTGCCATCAGTGCCGGAGAGGGGTGGAACACTGAAGCTTTCTTT,CAISAGEGWNTEAFF
NA,TRBJ2-3,TRBV20-1,13,many,TGCAGTGCCGATGAGGCTGGCACAGATACGCAGTATTTT,CSADEAGTDTQYF
TRBD2,TRBJ2-1,TRBV24-1,14,many,TGTGCCACCAGTGATTCTCGGACTAGCGCCGCGGGGTTCTTC,CATSDSRTSAAGFF
NA,TRBJ2-4,TRBV9,15,NA,TGTGCCAGCAGCGTAGCGGGGTTGAGCAAAAACATTCAGTACTTC,CASSVAGLSKNIQYF
NA,TRBJ1-6,TRBV9,14,NA,TGTGCCAGCAGCCCCAGACAGGCTAATTCACCCCTCCACTTT,CASSPRQANSPLHF
TRBD2,TRBJ2-5,TRBV29-1,16,many,TGCAGCGTTGGAAGGTTGGTGGGACTAGCGAGAGAGACCCAGTACTTC,CSVGRLVGLARETQYF
NA,TRBJ2-7,TRBV5-1,14,NA,TGCGCCAGCAGCTTGGAAGGGACGCCACTTGAGCAGTACTTC,CASSLEGTPLEQYF
NA,TRBJ2-1,TRBV20-1,15,NA,TGCAGTGCTAGAGTGGCTAGCAGGCCCTTGAATGAGCAGTTCTTC,CSARVASRPLNEQFF
TRBD1,TRBJ1-2,TRBV27,14,few,TGTGCCAGCAGTTTGCGGGACAGGGGACTTCAGTTGACCTTC,CASSLRDRGLQLTF
TRBD2,TRBJ2-1,TRBV20-1,14,NA,TGCAGTGCTAGACTAGCGGGACTCTACAATGAGCAGTTCTTC,CSARLAGLYNEQFF
NA,TRBJ2-1,TRBV18,14,once,TGTGCCAGCTCACCACGAGAGGGTCGGAATGAGCAGTTCTTC,CASSPREGRNEQFF
TRBD1,TRBJ2-7,TRBV7-6,16,few,TGTGCCAGCAGCTTAGGTGCGGGACAGGTATCCTACGAGCAGTACTTC,CASSLGAGQVSYEQYF
NA,TRBJ1-2,TRBV29-1,12,few,TGCAGCGTCCGCGGGGGGGTCGTTGCTGGAACCTTC,CSVRGGVVAGTF
NA,TRBJ2-5,TRBV6-2/TRBV6-3,13,few,TGTGCCAGCAGTCGACGGATCCAAGAGACCCAGTACTTC,CASSRRIQETQYF
TRBD2,TRBJ2-3,TRBV7-2,15,NA,TGTGCCAGCACCTTCGGCGGGACTAGAAGAGATACGCAGTATTTT,CASTFGGTRRDTQYF
TRBD1,TRBJ2-5,TRBV7-9,16,few,TGTGCCAGCAGCTTTGGTGGGACAGGGGGCTCGGAGACCCAGTACTTC,CASSFGGTGGSETQYF
NA,TRBJ1-2,TRBV27,13,few,TGTGCCAGCAGTTTTGCTGGGGTCTATGGCTACACCTTC,CASSFAGVYGYTF
TRBD2,TRBJ2-1,TRBV20-1,14,NA,TGCAGTGCTAGGCGGACTAGCGGGTACAATGAGCAGTTCTTC,CSARRTSGYNEQFF
NA,TRBJ2-4,TRBV13,13,NA,TGTACCAGCAGCTCTAGCTTTACGAACATTCAGTACTTC,CTSSSSFTNIQYF
NA,TRBJ1-4,TRBV12-3/TRBV12-4,14,NA,TGTGCCAGCAGTTCAGCTCGGCAGGGTGAAAAACTGTTTTTT,CASSSARQGEKLFF
NA,TRBJ2-1,TRBV5-1,14,many,TGCGCCAGCAGCTTGTTGACCCAAATAAATGAGCAGTTCTTC,CASSLLTQINEQFF
TRBD1,TRBJ1-2,TRBV24-1,16,NA,TGTGCCACCAGTGATTTGCTTGGACAGGGGGTCTATGGCTACACCTTC,CATSDLLGQGVYGYTF
TRBD1,TRBJ2-2,TRBV7-2,14,many,TGTGCCAGCAGCTCGGGACAGCCCACCGGGGAGCTGTTTTTT,CASSSGQPTGELFF
TRBD1,TRBJ1-1,TRBV29-1,15,few,TGCAGCGTTAGCACACAGGGGGGGCTAAACACTGAAGCTTTCTTT,CSVSTQGGLNTEAFF
NA,TRBJ1-1,TRBV10-3,13,many,TGTGCCATCAGAGACAACATGGACACTGAAGCTTTCTTT,CAIRDNMDTEAFF
TRBD1,TRBJ2-3,TRBV4-2,19,NA,TGTGCCAGCAGCCAAGAAAGGGGGCATAACGGAGGCCTCACAGATACGCAGTATTTT,CASSQERGHNGGLTDTQYF
NA,TRBJ1-1,TRBV4-3,13,few,TGCGCCAGCAGCAGTTCGGCAGGGAGATTGGCTTTCTTT,CASSSSAGRLAFF
NA,TRBJ2-3,TRBV7-2,13,few,TGTGCCAGCACCCTATCCCCGTCGGATACGCAGTATTTT,CASTLSPSDTQYF
NA,TRBJ2-2,TRBV5-4,16,NA,TGTGCCAGCAGCTTGTATCGAGGGAGAGACACCGGGGAGCTGTTTTTT,CASSLYRGRDTGELFF
TRBD1,TRBJ2-2,TRBV2,15,many,TGTGCCAGTTCGCGACAGGGGCCAAGGGTCGGGGAGCTGTTTTTT,CASSRQGPRVGELFF
NA,TRBJ2-3,TRBV27,17,NA,TGTGCCAGCACTCGACGGCCGGTTTCCTCTAGCACAGATACGCAGTATTTT,CASTRRPVSSSTDTQYF
NA,TRBJ2-3,TRBV20-1,17,NA,TGCAGTGCTAGAGTCGTTGGTCGGGACTCCCTCGGCGATACGCAGTATTTT,CSARVVGRDSLGDTQYF
NA,TRBJ2-5,TRBV20-1,16,NA,TGCAGTGCTAGAGACCTCTTGCGGGGGCCCGGAGAGACCCAGTACTTC,CSARDLLRGPGETQYF
NA,TRBJ1-1,TRBV7-9,13,few,TGTGCCAGCAGCTTAGGTTGGGCCACTGAAGCTTTCTTT,CASSLGWATEAFF
NA,TRBJ1-1,TRBV4-3,17,few,TGCGCCAGCAGCCAAGATAATAGCGGCCTCTTGAGCACTGAAGCTTTCTTT,CASSQDNSGLLSTEAFF
NA,TRBJ2-5,TRBV6-1,16,NA,TGTGCCAGCAGTGAAAATCTGGCGGGCGCTGGGGAGACCCAGTACTTC,CASSENLAGAGETQYF
NA,TRBJ2-5,TRBV6-1,16,NA,TGTGCCAGTATGCCAGCGAACCCAGGGATTTCGGGGACCCAGTACTTC,CASMPANPGISGTQYF
NA,TRBJ1-3,TRBV7-2,13,few,TGTGCCAGCAGCTTAGGGAACAGAAACACCATATATTTT,CASSLGNRNTIYF
NA,TRBJ1-5,TRBV21-1,13,few,TGTGCCAGCAGCACTTCAGTCAGTCAGCCCCAGCATTTT,CASSTSVSQPQHF
NA,TRBJ1-6,TRBV9,13,many,TGTGCCAGCAGGGGGGTAGGGCGGTCACCCCTCCACTTT,CASRGVGRSPLHF
NA,TRBJ1-1,TRBV7-2,11,many,TGTGCCAGCAGCTTAGCGGGTTTGTCTTTCTTT,CASSLAGLSFF
NA,TRBJ2-2,TRBV12-3/TRBV12-4,15,many,TGTGCCAGCAGTGGACCCGGGGGAACCACCGGGGAGCTGTTTTTT,CASSGPGGTTGELFF
TRBD1,TRBJ1-2,TRBV6-2/TRBV6-3,15,many,TGTGCCAGCAGTTACCCGGACAGGACTAACTATGGCTACACCTTC,CASSYPDRTNYGYTF
NA,TRBJ2-6,TRBV7-2,16,few,TGTGCCAGCAGCTTAAGTCGGGCTGCTGGGGCCAACGTCCTGACTTTC,CASSLSRAAGANVLTF
NA,TRBJ2-7,TRBV10-3,15,few,TGTGCCATCAGAGACTCAACAGGGAGCTCCTACGAGCAGTACTTC,CAIRDSTGSSYEQYF
NA,TRBJ2-3,TRBV20-1,14,NA,TGCAGTGCCCATCGTGAGGGTAGCACAGATACGCAGTATTTT,CSAHREGSTDTQYF
NA,TRBJ2-5,TRBV12-3/TRBV12-4,17,many,TGTGCCAGCAGCCCCCGGGACCATCGTTTGAACCAAGAGACCCAGTACTTC,CASSPRDHRLNQETQYF
TRBD1,TRBJ2-3,TRBV28,15,few,TGTGCCAGCAGCCTAGGGGGACAGGGGTCCGATACGCAGTATTTT,CASSLGGQGSDTQYF
NA,TRBJ1-2,TRBV5-5,13,few,TGTGCCAGCAGCTTAGTTGGCCCTAGGGGCTACACCTTC,CASSLVGPRGYTF